The clone carrying this TCR beta chain appeared a few times. Antigen specificity is unknown. Germline V CDR1 and CDR2: PRHDT, FYEKMQ (reference sequence). The V gene end was trimmed by 4 bases and the J gene end by 6 bases; junction bases not matched to a gene: 6. This CDR3 has 15 amino acids. Cryopreserved PBMCs were the source of 2 to 2.5 micrograms of genomic DNA, which went to TCR beta libraries. This specimen comes from a study of cytotoxic CD8 clonotypes in ibrutinib-treated CLL. Some clones are missing from TCRdb's copy, which holds only in-frame ones; the method was immunoSEQ multiplex PCR. The data contain some 19,000 clones, around 85% of them singletons. General study findings and limits: Public clonotypes showed up rarely, and on treatment they shrank or held steady. Sample timing was unmatched between remission and later-progressing patients; lymph nodes unstudied.

The sample in question was PBMCs, obtained before ibrutinib treatment. The genes are TRBV13 and TRBJ1-4; 9 bases fit TRBD1. The clonotype originates from a human donor with chronic lymphocytic leukemia. The CDR3 nucleotides are TGTGCCAGCAGCTCGTGGGACAGGGCCGATGAAAAACTGTTTTTT. Residues: CASSSWDRADEKLFF. The full variable domain, with the rest looked up from reference TRBV13 and TRBJ1-4, is AAGVIQSPRHLIKEKRETATLKCYPIPRHDTVYWYQQGPGQDPQFLISFYEKMQSDKGSIPDRFSAQQFSDYHSELNMSSLELGDSALYFCASSSWDRADEKLFFGSGTQLSVL.